Following are 19 T cell receptor beta chains from one sample sequenced in a study of blood T cell repertoires in COVID-19 (dated by TCRdb to 2018 to 2021). Library method: the immunoSEQ multiplex PCR assay. TCRdb provides this immuneACCESS table in a form limited to in-frame rearrangements. Some clones are lacking; in checked studies, under half of them reflect an unresolved V gene, and why the rest are absent is not known. Here the sample has roughly 100,000 clones; 71% occur a single time. Together, the top ten hold approximately 0.9% of the sample. The specimen sequenced was peripheral blood. The receptors stem from a human donor with acute or convalescent COVID-19. The donor label of this sample is uncertain.

V gene TRBV5-1 combines with J gene TRBJ2-5; D is possibly TRBD1 (5 bases). V was shortened by 1 base and J by 0 bases, with 10 bases between the two germline ends. The CDR3 runs to 15 residues. Germline-derived CDR1 and CDR2 are SGHRS and YFSETQ. CDR3 in amino acids: CASSLFQGNQETQYF. As DNA, the CDR3 is TGCGCCAGCAGCTTGTTCCAGGGCAACCAAGAGACCCAGTACTTC.

The chain employs TRBV18 and TRBJ2-7; 11 nucleotides line up with TRBD2. V lost 3 bases and J lost 2; bases outside the gene matches: 0. The CDR3 sequence is 14 residues long. Germline CDR1 reads KGHSH; CDR2 reads LQKENI. DNA for the CDR3: TGTGCCAGCTCACCGACTAGCGGGACCTACGAGCAGTACGTC. Protein: CASSPTSGTYEQYV.

This chain links TRBV10-3 with TRBJ2-1; tentatively, D is TRBD1 (5 bases). CDR1 ENHRY and CDR2 SYGVKD come from the germline V gene. This CDR3 comprises 15 residues. V lost 6 bases and J 4 bases, leaving 16 bases between the germline ends. The chain's CDR3 is CAISPTIQEYNEQFF. CDR3 in DNA: TGTGCCATCAGCCCTACCATACAGGAATACAATGAGCAGTTCTTC.

This chain uses TRBV3-1 (or the pseudogene TRBV3-2) with TRBJ2-7, with 7 nucleotides matching TRBD1. CDR1 is LGHDT, CDR2 YNNKEL, per germline (reference sequence). V lost 4 bases, J lost 7 bases, and 10 bases stayed unmatched. CDR3 length: 14 amino acids. CDR3 region: CASSLQGSRLEQYF. CDR3 sequence (DNA): TGTGCCAGCAGCCTACAGGGGTCCAGGTTAGAGCAGTACTTC.

The J gene is TRBJ1-5, the V gene TRBV7-2; 11 bases are shared with TRBD1. The germline V gene has CDR1 SGHTA and CDR2 FQGNSA. Germline trimming cut 6 bases from V and 4 bases from J; bases unmatched to any gene: 2. CDR3 length equals 14 residues. CDR3 nucleotides: TGTGCCAGCAGGGGACAGGGGGAAAATCAGCCCCAGCATTTT. It codes for CASRGQGENQPQHF.

V and J are TRBV5-1 and TRBJ1-6; maybe TRBD1 (5 bases). Germline values: CDR1 SGHRS, CDR2 YFSETQ. The V end lost 1 base, the J end lost 7 bases, and 12 bases lay between the germline ends. The CDR3 is 15 residues long. The CDR3 sequence is CASSLSGGENSPLHF. The CDR3 bases are TGCGCCAGCAGCTTGTCCGGGGGGGAGAATTCACCCCTCCACTTT.

The chain uses TRBV5-1 and TRBJ1-1, with D possibly being TRBD1 (6 bases). Germline CDR1 reads SGHRS; CDR2 reads YFSETQ. This CDR3 contains 15 residues. V was pared by 1 base and J by 0 bases, with 10 bases between. CDR3 in DNA: TGCGCCAGCAGCTTGAAGGCAGGGGTGAACACTGAAGCTTTCTTT. This encodes CASSLKAGVNTEAFF.

The table lists this clone with a few counts. The V call is TRBV11-2, the J call TRBJ2-7, with 7 bases lining up with TRBD1. Trimming cost V 0 bases and J 2 bases; bases outside gene matches: 4. Per germline, CDR1 SGHAT and CDR2 FQNNGV. This CDR3 contains 15 residues. The CDR3 coding sequence is TGTGCCAGCAGCTTAGATCAGGGACAGACCTACGAGCAGTACGTC. Its translation: CASSLDQGQTYEQYV.

The rearrangement joins TRBV3-1 (or the pseudogene TRBV3-2) to TRBJ2-5; 10 bases line up with TRBD1. Losses at the gene ends were 4 bases for V and 5 bases for J; bases not matched to a gene: 4. Per germline, CDR1 LGHDT and CDR2 YNNKEL (reference sequence). This CDR3 region has 14 residues. The CDR3 loop reads CASSPTGGSETQYF. CDR3 DNA sequence: TGTGCCAGCAGCCCGACAGGGGGCAGCGAGACCCAGTACTTC.

The chain combines TRBV27 with TRBJ2-5; perhaps TRBD2 as D (7 bases). The length of the CDR3 is 13 residues. Germline V CDR1 and CDR2: MNHEY, SMNVEV (reference sequence). Trimming shortened V by 8 bases and J by 1 base, and 11 bases separated the two germline ends. The CDR3 DNA reads TGTGCCAGCCCGGGGGGCCTCCAAGAGACCCAGTACTTC. Translating gives CASPGGLQETQYF.

The chain couples TRBV15 to TRBJ2-7, with D possibly TRBD2 on 5 matching bases. The CDR3 length is 15 residues. CDR1 is LNHNV, CDR2 YYDKDF, per germline (reference sequence). The V and J ends lost 2 bases and 3 bases respectively, with 14 bases between them. CDR3 residues: CATSRQLTNDYEQYV. Written as DNA, the CDR3 is TGTGCCACCAGCAGACAATTGACTAATGACTACGAGCAGTACGTC.

The genes are TRBV19 and TRBJ1-1, with D possibly TRBD1 on 6 matching bases. CDR3 length: 14 amino acids. The germline gives CDR1 LNHDA, CDR2 SQIVND (reference sequence). Trimming pared 5 bases from V and 4 bases from J, leaving 14 bases between. CDR3 residues: CASSAINRVTEAFF. The DNA of the CDR3 is TGTGCCAGTAGTGCTATTAACAGGGTCACTGAAGCTTTCTTT. Full variable domain (remainder filled in from reference TRBV19 and TRBJ1-1): DGGITQSPKYLFRKEGQNVTLSCEQNLNHDAMYWYRQDPGQGLRLIYYSQIVNDFQKGDIAEGYSVSREKKESFPLTVTSAQKNPTAFYLCASSAINRVTEAFFGQGTRLTVV.

V gene TRBV7-2 combines with J gene TRBJ2-4; a possible D gene is TRBD2 (6 bases). CDR1 is SGHTA and CDR2 is FQGNSA in the germline V gene. This CDR3 spans 13 amino acids. V lost 5 bases to trimming and J lost 1 base, with 6 bases between them. This CDR3 is CASSGGAKNIQYF. The DNA of the CDR3 is TGTGCCAGCAGCGGGGGGGCCAAAAACATTCAGTACTTC. The full variable domain, its missing parts supplied by reference TRBV7-2 and TRBJ2-4, is GAGVSQSPSNKVTEKGKDVELRCDPISGHTALYWYRQSLGQGLEFLIYFQGNSAPDKSGLPSDRFSAERTGGSVSTLTIQRTQQEDSAVYLCASSGGAKNIQYFGAGTRLSVL.

This clone was counted a single time. The identical CDR3 is also encoded by other nucleotide sequences in the sample. The chain carries TRBV6-5 and TRBJ2-3; TRBD2 might be the D (6 bases). Between the trimmed V and J ends, which lost 6 bases and 3 bases, there was a span of 13 bases. The CDR3 contains 14 residues. Germline CDR1 is MNHEY and CDR2 is SVGAGI. The CDR3, as DNA: TGTGCCAGCAGCCCCGGGGGTAGTACAGATACGCAGTATTTT. This sequence encodes CASSPGGSTDTQYF.

The J gene is TRBJ1-5, the V gene TRBV30; perhaps TRBD1 as D (5 bases). CDR1 and CDR2 from the germline V gene are GTSNPN and SVGIG (reference sequence). The V gene lost 2 bases and the J gene lost 8 bases, with 13 bases spanning the gap. The CDR3 consists of 13 residues. This chain's CDR3 is CAWSPGLSEPQHF. Here the CDR3 DNA reads TGTGCCTGGAGTCCAGGGCTTTCGGAGCCCCAGCATTTT.

This rearrangement joins TRBV11-3 to TRBJ2-7, with D hard to call. Germline V gene data show CDR1 as SGHNT and CDR2 as YENEEA. V lost 0 bases, J lost 7 bases, and 4 bases lay in between. The CDR3 spans 11 residues. CDR3 in amino acids: CASSLDLEQYV. CDR3 sequence (DNA): TGTGCCAGCAGCTTAGACCTGGAGCAGTACGTC.

This chain connects TRBV5-5 to TRBJ2-3; 9 bases are shared with TRBD2. The CDR3 contains 15 residues. Germline V gene data show CDR1 as SGHKS and CDR2 as YYEKEE (reference sequence). Germline trimming cut 4 bases from V and 3 bases from J; bases unmatched to any gene: 6. The CDR3 DNA reads TGTGCCAGCAGCCGCGGGGGGGCCAGTACAGATACGCAGTATTTT. Protein product: CASSRGGASTDTQYF.

CDR3 amino acids: CASTGGPDTQYF. In DNA form, the CDR3 reads TGTGCCAGCACGGGGGGGCCGGATACGCAGTATTTT. The chain is built from TRBV3-1 (or the pseudogene TRBV3-2) and TRBJ2-3; 8 bases map to TRBD2. The V and J ends lost 7 bases and 6 bases, in that order; junction bases with no gene match: 3. The CDR3 spans 12 residues. The V gene's germline CDR1 is LGHDT and CDR2 YNNKEL (reference sequence).

The chain combines TRBV6-5 with TRBJ1-4, with D possibly TRBD1 on 6 matching bases. V dropped 5 bases and J dropped 8 bases, with 15 bases sitting between them. The germline CDR1 and CDR2 sequences are MNHEY and SVGAGI. The CDR3 totals 14 residues. The CDR3 loop reads CASSPRGAGEKLFF. The CDR3, as DNA: TGTGCCAGCAGTCCCCGGGGGGCCGGCGAAAAACTGTTTTTT.